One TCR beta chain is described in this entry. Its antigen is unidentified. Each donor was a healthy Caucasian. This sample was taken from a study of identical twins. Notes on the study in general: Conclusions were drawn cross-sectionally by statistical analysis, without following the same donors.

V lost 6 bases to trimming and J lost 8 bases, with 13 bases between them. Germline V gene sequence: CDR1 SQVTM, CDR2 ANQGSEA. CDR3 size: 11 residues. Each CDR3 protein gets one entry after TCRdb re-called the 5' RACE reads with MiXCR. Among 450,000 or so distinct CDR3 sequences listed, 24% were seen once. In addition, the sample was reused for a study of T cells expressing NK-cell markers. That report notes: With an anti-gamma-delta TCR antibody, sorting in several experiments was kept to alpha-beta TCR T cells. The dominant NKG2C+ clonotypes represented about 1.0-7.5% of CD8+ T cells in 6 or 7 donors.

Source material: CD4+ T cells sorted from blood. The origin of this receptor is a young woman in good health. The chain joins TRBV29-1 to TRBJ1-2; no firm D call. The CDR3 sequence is CSVPFLQGYTF. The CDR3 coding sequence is TGCAGCGTCCCCTTTTTACAGGGCTACACCTTC. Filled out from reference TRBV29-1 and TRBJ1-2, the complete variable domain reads SAVISQKPSRDICQRGTSLTIQCQVDSQVTMMFWYRQQPGQSLTLIATANQGSEATYESGFVIDKFPISRPNLTFSTLTVSNMSPEDSSIYLCSVPFLQGYTFGSGTRLTVV.